This TCR beta chain derives from a study of Ad26.COV2.S vaccination and SARS-CoV-2 variants. As for the study in general: Ad26.COV2.S given intramuscularly, once or twice 56 days apart.

The length of the CDR3 is 15 residues. Germline CDR1 reads LNHDA; CDR2 reads SQIVND (reference sequence). With V trimmed by 2 bases and J by 7 bases, 8 bases remained unmatched. The treatment: approximately 18 received Ad26.COV2.S at low or high dose, single or two shots; roughly 5 received placebo; per-sample allocation not given. Day 63 after the first injection of vaccine or placebo was the sampling time. Data came from immunoSEQ multiplex PCR; TCRdb stores just in-frame clones and leaves some out. The repertoire holds 300,000 to 400,000 clones, with more than 75% as singletons. This rearrangement joins TRBV19 to TRBJ2-1; 7 bases are a match to TRBD2. The TCR originated in a person aged 18 to 65 who received the Ad26.COV2.S COVID-19 vaccine or a placebo. The source was peripheral blood, collected in a trial of Ad26.COV2.S vaccine versus placebo. The CDR3 here is CASSIRWGGKNEQFF. The CDR3 coding sequence is TGTGCCAGTAGTATACGGTGGGGAGGGAAAAATGAGCAGTTCTTC.